This T cell receptor (beta chain) was recorded in a study of vaccination and CD4 T cells after COVID-19. Across the study: Four females and six males made up the convalescents, two of whom were Hispanic. Cells were stimulated with overlapping spike peptides from SARS-CoV-2, HCoV-NL63, HCoV-OC43 and HCoV-229E.

Study observations and caveats: Among those convalescent, a median approximately 83% of reactive clones emerged solely post-vaccination.

Specified treatment: roughly nine-day PBMC culture with coronavirus spike peptide pools or control peptides (ViraFEST assay). Samples of CD4+ T cells were obtained from the unexposed donor before the COVID-19 pandemic (2011-2018). ViraFEST used peptide pools to expand antigen-specific T cells before TCR sequencing. Trimming left V 9 bases short and J 6 bases short, with 15 bases between. CDR3 size: 13 residues. Germline CDR1 and CDR2: MGHDK and SYGVNS. This clonotype was found a few times. What it recognizes is unknown. Oncomine TCR Beta short-read sequencing was applied to DNA from cultured CD4+ T cells. MiXCR, run by TCRdb on the PCR reads, gives a single entry per CDR3 protein. The repertoire holds roughly 4,500 distinct CDR3 sequences, with about 60% as singletons.

The chain employs TRBV25-1 and TRBJ2-1; perhaps TRBD2 as D (6 bases). Sequencing was performed on CD4+ T cells from blood, cultured in vitro. The TCR comes from a human donor in good health. The CDR3 DNA is TGTGCCAGTACACCTAGCGTCCTCAATGAGCAGTTCTTC. Amino acids: CASTPSVLNEQFF.